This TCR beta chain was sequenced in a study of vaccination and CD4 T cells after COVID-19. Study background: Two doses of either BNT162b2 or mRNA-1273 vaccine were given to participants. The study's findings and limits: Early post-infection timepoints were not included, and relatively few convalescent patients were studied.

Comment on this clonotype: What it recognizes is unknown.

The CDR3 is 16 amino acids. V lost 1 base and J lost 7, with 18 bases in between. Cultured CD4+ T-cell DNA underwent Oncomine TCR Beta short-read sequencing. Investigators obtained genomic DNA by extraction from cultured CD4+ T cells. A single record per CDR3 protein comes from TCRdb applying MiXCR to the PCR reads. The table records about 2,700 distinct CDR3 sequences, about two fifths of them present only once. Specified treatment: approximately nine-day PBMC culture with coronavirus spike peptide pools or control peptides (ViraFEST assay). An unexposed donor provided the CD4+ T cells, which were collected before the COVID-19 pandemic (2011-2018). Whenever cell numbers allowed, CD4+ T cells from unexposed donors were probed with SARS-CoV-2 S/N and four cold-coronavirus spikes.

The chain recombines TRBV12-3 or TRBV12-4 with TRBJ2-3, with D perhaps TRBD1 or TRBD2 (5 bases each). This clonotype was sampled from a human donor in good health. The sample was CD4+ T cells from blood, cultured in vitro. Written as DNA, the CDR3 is TGTGCCAGCAGTTTAGACCCCCGGAAAGGGGAGAATACGCAGTATTTT. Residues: CASSLDPRKGENTQYF.